The 31 T cell receptor beta chains given below trace back to one sample, sequenced in a study of identical twins. TCRdb re-analysed the 5' RACE reads in MiXCR, keeping a single row per CDR3 protein. The sample lists hundreds of thousands of distinct CDR3 sequences; 6.5% to 9% were seen once. These same data were also listed under a study on yellow fever vaccine responses in identical twins.

The sequencing sample was made of CD8+ T cells sorted from blood. Source of these receptors: a woman between 18 and 29 years old in good health.

This clonotype was picked up many times. CDR3 nucleotides: TGCAGTGCTAGGCACTCTGGGACTAGCTATGAGCAGTTCTTC. It is translated as CSARHSGTSYEQFF. The chain couples TRBV20-1 to TRBJ2-1; 9 bases agree with TRBD2. Germline-derived CDR1 and CDR2 are DFQATT and SNEGSKA (reference sequence). CDR3 length: 14 amino acids. The V gene end was trimmed by 3 bases and the J gene end by 8 bases; junction bases not matched to a gene: 8.

In its sample, this clonotype was seen a few times. The J gene is TRBJ2-1, the V gene TRBV7-2, with D unresolved. Germline V gene data show CDR1 as SGHTA and CDR2 as FQGNSA. V was shortened by 5 bases and J by 6 bases, with 11 bases between the two germline ends. The CDR3 is 13 amino acids. Written as DNA, the CDR3 is TGTGCCAGCAGCCTTTATGGTAGCAATGAGCAGTTCTTC. It encodes CASSLYGSNEQFF.

The chain combines TRBV4-1 with TRBJ2-7; D may correspond to TRBD1 or TRBD2 (5 bases each). The germline V gene encodes CDR1 MGHRA and CDR2 YSYEKL. There are 16 residues in the CDR3. V was shortened by 0 bases and J by 5 bases, with 17 bases between the two germline ends. CDR3 protein: CASSQDFSGSWDEQYV. DNA for the CDR3: TGCGCCAGCAGCCAAGATTTTTCAGGGAGTTGGGACGAGCAGTACGTC.

This clonotype was counted at least ten times. The J gene is TRBJ1-1, the V gene TRBV11-2; D unclear. The germline V and J ends were trimmed by 1 base and 7 bases, with 10 bases remaining between them. The CDR3 contains 13 residues. Germline lookup yields CDR1 SGHAT and CDR2 FQNNGV. As DNA, the CDR3 is TGTGCCAGCAGCTTAGGTTCGGGGAATGAAGCTTTCTTT. It translates to CASSLGSGNEAFF.

This clonotype was found a few times. This sequence joins TRBV7-9 and TRBJ2-1; D possibly corresponds to TRBD2 (5 bases). V gave up 5 bases and J gave up 0 bases, with 11 bases separating them. The CDR3 totals 15 residues. Germline V CDR1 and CDR2: SEHNR, FQNEAQ (reference sequence). The CDR3 loop reads CASSPDGGSYNEQFF. CDR3 bases: TGTGCCAGCAGCCCTGACGGAGGCTCCTACAATGAGCAGTTCTTC.

The chain couples TRBV4-2 to TRBJ2-3; D uncertain. Germline V gene sequence: CDR1 LGHNA, CDR2 YNFKEQ. The CDR3 is made up of 14 amino acids. V was pared by 2 bases and J by 4 bases, with 10 bases between. In nucleotides, the CDR3 is TGTGCCAGCAGCCAAATGCGCTTCTCAGATACGCAGTATTTT. Translated, it gives CASSQMRFSDTQYF.

This clonotype was found many times. The CDR3 coding sequence is TGTGCCACCAGCAGCGCGGGGGGCCCCACAGATACGCAGTATTTT. This sequence encodes CATSSAGGPTDTQYF. The genes are TRBV15 and TRBJ2-3; 8 bases are a match to TRBD2. V was clipped by 3 bases and J by 2 bases; unmatched bases: 4. The germline V gene has CDR1 LNHNV and CDR2 YYDKDF (reference sequence). The CDR3 totals 15 residues.

J is TRBJ1-4 and V is TRBV7-9; 11 bases are shared with TRBD1. This CDR3 is 15 amino acids long. V lost 4 bases and J lost 8; bases outside the gene matches: 6. The germline V gene has CDR1 SEHNR and CDR2 FQNEAQ (reference sequence). CDR3 sequence (DNA): TGTGCCAGCAGCTACAGGACAGGGGGCATAGAAAAACTGTTTTTT. Protein: CASSYRTGGIEKLFF.

CDR3 nucleotide sequence: TGTGCCAGCAGCTTAGCTTCAGGGATCACTGAAGCTTTCTTT. Its translation is CASSLASGITEAFF. V and J are TRBV7-9 and TRBJ1-1; possibly TRBD1 for D (5 bases). Germline values: CDR1 SEHNR, CDR2 FQNEAQ (reference sequence). Trimming pared 0 bases from V and 4 bases from J, leaving 9 bases between. This CDR3 spans 14 amino acids.

The rearrangement joins TRBV18 to TRBJ2-1; D might be TRBD1 (5 bases). Trimming shortened V by 1 base and J by 2 bases, and 12 bases separated the two germline ends. Germline CDR1 is KGHSH and CDR2 is LQKENI. CDR3 length equals 16 residues. CDR3 loop: CASSPQNQGAYNEQFF. CDR3 DNA sequence: TGTGCCAGCTCACCACAAAATCAGGGCGCCTACAATGAGCAGTTCTTC. Combining the CDR3 with reference TRBV18 and TRBJ2-1 gives the whole variable domain NAGVMQNPRHLVRRRGQEARLRCSPMKGHSHVYWYRQLPEEGLKFMVYLQKENIIDESGMPKERFSAEFPKEGPSILRIQQVVRGDSAAYFCASSPQNQGAYNEQFFGPGTRLTVL.

The V call is TRBV15, the J call TRBJ2-7; D may be TRBD1 (5 bases). In germline, CDR1 is LNHNV, CDR2 YYDKDF (reference sequence). V gave up 0 bases and J gave up 3 bases, with 18 bases separating them. This CDR3 is built from 17 residues. DNA of the CDR3: TGTGCCACCAGCAGAGATTCCCCAGGGCCCCCCATCTACGAGCAGTACTTC. Translation: CATSRDSPGPPIYEQYF.

V gene TRBV5-6 combines with J gene TRBJ2-2; D gene unclear. CDR3 size: 12 residues. V was clipped by 3 bases and J by 7 bases, with 7 bases between them. Germline lookup yields CDR1 SGHDT and CDR2 YYEEEE. As DNA, the CDR3 is TGTGCCAGCAGCTACTATAACGGGGAGCTGTTTTTT. Translating gives CASSYYNGELFF.

This clonotype has ten or more counts. The chain has TRBV29-1 and TRBJ2-7; D is possibly TRBD1 or TRBD2 (5 bases each). There are 12 residues in the CDR3. The germline V gene encodes CDR1 SQVTM and CDR2 ANQGSEA. Deletions cut 7 bases from V and 5 bases from J, with 15 bases between. Here the CDR3 DNA reads TGCAGCGGGGGACGCGGTGGGAACGAGCAGTACTTC. This encodes CSGGRGGNEQYF.

The genes are TRBV20-1 and TRBJ2-2; TRBD2 matches 9 bases. J lost 4 bases, V lost 0 bases, and 9 bases had no gene match. The CDR3 extends over 17 amino acids. Germline V lookup: CDR1 DFQATT, CDR2 SNEGSKA (reference sequence). The chain's CDR3 is CSARDRRGGGVTGELFF. The CDR3 DNA follows: TGCAGTGCTAGAGATCGACGTGGCGGGGGGGTCACCGGGGAGCTGTTTTTT.

This clonotype was seen at least ten times. This chain joins TRBV7-8 and TRBJ1-5; no reliable D call. CDR1 and CDR2 (germline): SGHVS, FQNEAQ. The CDR3 spans 16 residues. The V end was cut by 0 bases, the J end by 1 base, with 10 bases between. The CDR3 reads CASSLARTGSNQPQHF. CDR3 nucleotides: TGTGCCAGCAGCTTAGCGAGGACGGGAAGCAATCAGCCCCAGCATTTT.

This clonotype appeared many times. The chain has TRBV10-3 and TRBJ2-1, with 14 bases identical to TRBD2. Germline lookup yields CDR1 ENHRY and CDR2 SYGVKD. CDR3 length: 19 amino acids. V shed 0 bases, J shed 8 bases, and the junction held 12 bases outside the gene matches. The CDR3 reads CAISESDWTSGRIGDEQFF. As DNA, the CDR3 is TGTGCCATCAGTGAGTCGGATTGGACTAGCGGGAGGATTGGCGATGAGCAGTTCTTC.

This clonotype was found many times. The chain carries TRBV11-3 and TRBJ2-3, with D maybe TRBD1 (5 bases). Trimming left V 0 bases short and J 3 bases short, with 10 bases between. This CDR3 comprises 15 residues. From germline, CDR1 is SGHNT and CDR2 YENEEA. The CDR3 coding sequence is TGTGCCAGCAGCTTAGAGGGCAGGGTGACAGATACGCAGTATTTT. The encoded protein is CASSLEGRVTDTQYF. The complete variable domain, with remaining parts taken from reference TRBV11-3 and TRBJ2-3, reads EAGVVQSPRYKIIEKKQPVAFWCNPISGHNTLYWYLQNLGQGPELLIRYENEEAVDDSQLPKDRFSAERLKGVDSTLKIQPAELGDSAVYLCASSLEGRVTDTQYFGPGTRLTVL.

The sample holds a few counts of this clonotype. The chain employs TRBV12-3 or TRBV12-4 and TRBJ1-3; D possibly corresponds to TRBD1 (5 bases). The CDR3 is made up of 14 amino acids. V gave up 1 base and J gave up 10 bases, with 14 bases separating them. CDR3 sequence: CASSLVSTGTTIYF. Written as DNA, the CDR3 is TGTGCCAGCAGTTTAGTAAGCACTGGGACTACCATATATTTT.

The table lists this clonotype with many counts. The chain is built from TRBV7-2 and TRBJ2-5; 8 bases are a match to TRBD2. In germline, CDR1 is SGHTA, CDR2 FQGNSA. With 2 bases clipped from V and 5 bases from J, the junction kept 7 bases outside the gene matches. CDR3 length equals 15 residues. CDR3 DNA: TGTGCCAGCAGCTTACTACTAGCGGTTCGGGAGACCCAGTACTTC. Encoded protein: CASSLLLAVRETQYF.

This clonotype was counted a few times. The chain has TRBV5-1 and TRBJ2-1; TRBD2 agrees at 9 bases. This CDR3 region has 15 residues. J lost 4 bases, V lost 4 bases, and 6 bases had no gene match. Germline CDR1 SGHRS, CDR2 YFSETQ. CDR3 residues: CASSHETSGYNEQFF. DNA of the CDR3: TGCGCCAGCAGCCACGAGACTAGCGGATACAATGAGCAGTTCTTC.

This clonotype appeared many times. The CDR3: CATSEIGTGGFDEQFF. CDR3 sequence (DNA): TGTGCCACCAGTGAGATTGGGACAGGGGGCTTTGATGAGCAGTTCTTC. This chain uses TRBV24-1 with TRBJ2-1, with TRBD1 identical over 12 bases. Germline trimming cut 4 bases from V and 8 bases from J; bases unmatched to any gene: 8. Germline V lookup: CDR1 KGHDR, CDR2 SFDVKD. This CDR3 is 16 amino acids long.

V and J are TRBV3-1 and TRBJ2-1; D perhaps matches TRBD1 (6 bases). The CDR3 has 15 residues. Germline assignment: CDR1 LGHDT and CDR2 YNNKEL (reference sequence). Trimming removed 8 bases from V and 6 bases from J, with 20 bases in between. This CDR3 is CASSKGQGNLNEQFF. CDR3 DNA sequence: TGTGCCAGCTCCAAAGGGCAGGGGAACCTCAATGAGCAGTTCTTC.

This clonotype turned up a few times. The chain employs TRBV18 and TRBJ2-3, with unresolved D. Looked up from germline, CDR1 is KGHSH and CDR2 is LQKENI. Trimming took 3 bases from V and 0 from J, leaving 7 bases between them. This CDR3 comprises 14 residues. The CDR3 protein is CASSPPDSTDTQYF. The CDR3 DNA sequence: TGTGCCAGCTCACCGCCCGATAGCACAGATACGCAGTATTTT.

The chain is built from TRBV20-1 and TRBJ2-1; 8 bases map to TRBD2. The CDR3 totals 15 residues. V lost 0 bases, J lost 6 bases, and 7 bases stayed unmatched. The germline V gene encodes CDR1 DFQATT and CDR2 SNEGSKA (reference sequence). This chain's CDR3 is CSAREPKRESNEQFF. For the CDR3, the DNA is TGCAGTGCTAGAGAACCGAAGCGGGAGAGCAATGAGCAGTTCTTC.

This clonotype was counted only a few times. The chain couples TRBV5-1 to TRBJ2-1; 8 bases line up with TRBD1. J gave up 6 bases and V 0 bases, and 11 bases lay outside the gene matches. In germline, CDR1 is SGHRS, CDR2 YFSETQ. There are 17 residues in the CDR3. The CDR3 bases are TGCGCCAGCAGCTTGGGTTCGACAGGGGCTTTCAGCAATGAGCAGTTCTTC. This gives the protein CASSLGSTGAFSNEQFF.

V usage is TRBV20-1 and J usage is TRBJ2-2; the D gene is possibly TRBD1 (6 bases). The V gene lost 0 bases and the J gene lost 4 bases, with 12 bases spanning the gap. Germline values: CDR1 DFQATT, CDR2 SNEGSKA (reference sequence). This CDR3 has 15 residues. The CDR3 is CSARDFSGATGELFF. The CDR3 bases are TGCAGTGCTAGAGATTTCTCAGGGGCCACCGGGGAGCTGTTTTTT.

This clonotype was counted a few times. The rearrangement joins TRBV9 to TRBJ2-4; 9 bases line up with TRBD1. The germline V gene has CDR1 SGDLS and CDR2 YYNGEE. V was clipped by 0 bases and J by 8 bases; unmatched bases: 6. This CDR3 comprises 15 residues. The chain's CDR3 is CASSVDGTGFDIQYF. As DNA, the CDR3 is TGTGCCAGCAGCGTAGATGGGACAGGGTTTGACATTCAGTACTTC.

A few counts support this clonotype. The chain employs TRBV6-1 and TRBJ2-7, with a weak D call TRBD1 (6 bases). The CDR3 totals 13 residues. Germline V gives CDR1 MNHNS, CDR2 SASEGT. V was trimmed by 6 bases and J by 7 bases, leaving 16 bases between them. DNA of the CDR3: TGTGCCAGCAGCTTTGCGAGGGGGTTTGAGCAGTACGTC. This sequence encodes CASSFARGFEQYV.

This clonotype turned up a few times. The chain employs TRBV27 and TRBJ2-2; D gene unclear. CDR3 length: 12 residues. V lost 2 bases and J 11 bases, leaving 9 bases between the germline ends. Germline CDR1 MNHEY, CDR2 SMNVEV (reference sequence). CDR3 sequence: CASSLGRSELFF. The CDR3 DNA sequence: TGTGCCAGCAGTTTAGGGCGCTCCGAGCTGTTTTTT.

This clonotype turned up a few times. This is likely a read error, given that the CDR3 carries no conserved phenylalanine or tryptophan at its end. The DNA is left out, because the CDR3 cannot be placed on it with certainty; the CDR3 is given as TCRdb lists it. The chain's CDR3 is CASSTLAGGPVL. The chain combines TRBV7-9 with TRBJ2-3; TRBD2, the table's D call, lacks a check against the DNA. The CDR3 is 12 amino acids long, termini counted. Looked up from germline, CDR1 is SEHNR and CDR2 is FQNEAQ (reference sequence).

CDR3 in DNA: TGTGCCAGCAGCCAAGGGAGACAGATGACCGGGGAGCTGTTTTTT. Encoded protein: CASSQGRQMTGELFF. The chain joins TRBV3-1 to TRBJ2-2, with D perhaps matching TRBD1 (5 bases). V was clipped by 1 base and J by 5 bases, with 11 bases between them. Germline values: CDR1 LGHDT, CDR2 YNNKEL (reference sequence). The CDR3 totals 15 residues. The whole variable domain, remainder taken from reference TRBV3-1 and TRBJ2-2, is DTAVSQTPKYLVTQMGNDKSIKCEQNLGHDTMYWYKQDSKKFLKIMFSYNNKELIINETVPNRFSPKSPDKAHLNLHINSLELGDSAVYFCASSQGRQMTGELFFGEGSRLTVL.